The T cell receptor beta chain under discussion was sequenced for a study of early T cells in non-severe SARS-CoV-2 infection listed by TCRdb under 2021. General notes on the study: Because TCR sequencing was done on bulk RNA from unsorted whole blood, the alpha and beta chains could not be paired.

A case-control design nested within a healthcare worker cohort in London, UK, was used, with weekly nasopharyngeal swab PCR tests and blood sampling performed. Healthcare workers were enrolled in the week of the UK lockdown, from 23 to 31 March 2020, and were followed every week for up to roughly 15 weeks. Libraries came from 5' RACE. Sequencing instrument: NextSeq 500. To correct for sequencing error and PCR bias, the TCR library protocol tagged individual cDNA molecules with unique molecular identifiers. Sequencing covered both TCR alpha and beta chains, and within each sample the abundances of alpha and beta sequences were tightly co-correlated. The authors processed their data as follows. V gene, J gene and CDR3 annotation of TCR sequences was performed with Decombinator V4. Expanded TCRs were defined as changing significantly between any two time points under a Poisson model with p below 0.0001. TCR abundances were normalised to the total number of TCRs sequenced per sample and were expressed as counts per million. MAIT TCRs were defined by TRAV1-2 paired with TRAJ12, TRAJ20 or TRAJ33, and iNKT TCRs by TRAV10 paired with TRAJ18. VDJdb, accessed 1 November 2021, was searched for CMV, EBV and SARS-CoV-2 annotated TCRs, excluding TCRs annotated for multiple antigens. TCRdb reworked the public reads: Q25 trimming with fastp, MiXCR clone assembly, productive beta chains retained. Rows merge per CDR3 protein into single entries with the most common DNA and genes. These V and J calls derive from TCRdb rather than the authors' analysis. Across this sample there are 20,000 to 30,000 distinct CDR3 sequences, with about 4% seen only once. The top ten constitute roughly 4.5% of the sample.

Results and caveats for the whole study, not just this receptor: VDJdb matching was skewed toward anti-spike CD8 responses, so virus-specific expansions were likely underestimated and private and CD4 specificities were missed.

The CDR3 spans 15 residues, from the cysteine through the phenylalanine. The retained sequence is limited to the CDR3, 45 bases, with the frame set at the first base. V loses 4 bases at its end and J loses 4 bases; junction bases beyond the gene matches: 7. Per the germline V gene, SGHRS is the CDR1 and YFSETQ is the CDR2. This clonotype has ten or more counts. What antigen it recognizes has not been identified. No quality values exist for individual bases; no much larger clone is one base distant. The sequenced sample was whole blood. The V and J genes are TRBV5-1 and TRBJ2-1; the central 8 bases match TRBD2. The clonotype comes from an adult who was a healthcare worker with PCR-confirmed SARS-CoV-2 infection or an uninfected control (not recorded which). The CDR3 has the sequence CASSIQRESYNEQFF. The sequenced DNA: TGCGCCAGCAGCATCCAGCGGGAGTCTTACAATGAGCAGTTCTTC.